These 32 T cell receptor beta chains were sequenced from one sample in a study of T cell responses to AZD1222 COVID-19 vaccine. Sequenced by immunoSEQ multiplex PCR; TCRdb stores in-frame clones only, minus some. There are over 65,000 clones in the sample; roughly 90% occur only once, and roughly 5.3% lies in the top ten. Sequences were derived from peripheral blood, sampled 28 days after the second AZD1222 dose. The receptors here all came from an adult who received the AZD1222 COVID-19 vaccine.

This clone was observed a handful of times. This chain uses TRBV5-4 with TRBJ2-1; D gene uncertain. Germline V gene lookup returns CDR1 SGHNT and CDR2 YYREEE (reference sequence). The V and J ends lost 3 bases and 10 bases respectively, with 8 bases between them. The CDR3 extends over 11 amino acids. CDR3 nucleotides: TGTGCCAGCAGCTCGTACCCGGAGCAGTTCTTC. Protein: CASSSYPEQFF.

The chain recombines TRBV27 with TRBJ1-5; perhaps TRBD1 as D (6 bases). The CDR3 extends over 16 amino acids. CDR1 and CDR2 from the germline V gene are MNHEY and SMNVEV (reference sequence). Trimming pared 0 bases from V and 5 bases from J, leaving 14 bases between. CDR3 region: CASSLSAGEEYQPQHF. The CDR3 DNA sequence: TGTGCCAGCAGTTTATCAGCAGGGGAGGAGTATCAGCCCCAGCATTTT.

The rearrangement joins TRBV11-1 to TRBJ1-6, with TRBD1 identical over 10 bases. CDR3 length: 15 residues. The V segment lost 5 bases and the J segment 10 bases; nucleotides outside the gene matches: 8. Germline CDR1 and CDR2: SGHAT and FQDESV (reference sequence). In DNA form, the CDR3 reads TGTGCCAGCAGCGAGAGCGACAGGGGGCAATCACCCCTCCACTTT. This sequence encodes CASSESDRGQSPLHF. Looking up the rest from reference TRBV11-1 and TRBJ1-6 gives the full variable domain: EAEVAQSPRYKITEKSQAVAFWCDPISGHATLYWYRQILGQGPELLVQFQDESVVDDSQLPKDRFSAERLKGVDSTLKIQPAELGDSAMYLCASSESDRGQSPLHFGNGTRLTVT.

The rearrangement links TRBV18 to TRBJ1-5; possible D gene TRBD1, 5 bases. This CDR3 spans 14 amino acids. V gave up 2 bases and J gave up 6 bases, with 11 bases separating them. Germline CDR1 and CDR2: KGHSH and LQKENI. The CDR3 sequence: CASSPSGGSQPQHF. CDR3 bases: TGTGCCAGCTCACCATCTGGGGGATCTCAGCCCCAGCATTTT. Combining the CDR3 with reference TRBV18 and TRBJ1-5 gives the whole variable domain NAGVMQNPRHLVRRRGQEARLRCSPMKGHSHVYWYRQLPEEGLKFMVYLQKENIIDESGMPKERFSAEFPKEGPSILRIQQVVRGDSAAYFCASSPSGGSQPQHFGDGTRLSIL.

The V and J genes are TRBV3-1 (or the pseudogene TRBV3-2) and TRBJ1-4; D is uncertain. In germline, CDR1 is LGHDT, CDR2 YNNKEL (reference sequence). This CDR3 spans 17 amino acids. The V and J ends lost 1 base and 5 bases respectively, with 17 bases between them. CDR3 bases: TGTGCCAGCAGCCAAGTCTTTGACCGGGAAAAAAATGAAAAACTGTTTTTT. This gives the protein CASSQVFDREKNEKLFF.

This chain links TRBV7-9 with TRBJ1-2; TRBD1 matches at 12 bases. The junction had 1 base not matched to a gene; V was cut back by 3 bases and J by 2 bases. CDR1 is SEHNR, CDR2 FQNEAQ, per germline (reference sequence). This CDR3 is 15 amino acids long. CDR3 region: CASSLGTGGNYGYTF. CDR3 in DNA: TGTGCCAGCAGCTTGGGGACAGGGGGCAACTATGGCTACACCTTC. Variable domain in full (rest from reference TRBV7-9 and TRBJ1-2): DTGVSQNPRHKITKRGQNVTFRCDPISEHNRLYWYRQTLGQGPEFLTYFQNEAQLEKSRLLSDRFSAERPKGSFSTLEIQRTEQGDSAMYLCASSLGTGGNYGYTFGSGTRLTVV.

This clone appeared once. The chain has TRBV2 and TRBJ1-6; 7 bases align to TRBD1. The J segment lost 7 bases and the V segment lost 6 bases, leaving 12 bases of the junction unmatched. This CDR3 region has 16 residues. Germline loops: CDR1 SNHLY, CDR2 FYNNEI. CDR3 in amino acids: CASRETGTVLNSPLHF. CDR3 in DNA: TGTGCCAGCAGAGAAACCGGGACAGTTCTGAATTCACCCCTCCACTTT.

The CDR3 is CASSIGASGYNEQFF. The CDR3 DNA is TGTGCCAGTAGTATAGGGGCTAGCGGGTACAATGAGCAGTTCTTC. The chain has TRBV19 and TRBJ2-1, with 8 bases identical to TRBD2. Germline CDR1 is LNHDA and CDR2 is SQIVND (reference sequence). The length of the CDR3 is 15 residues. J was trimmed by 4 bases and V by 1 base; bases with no gene match: 3.

This clone has more than one count but fewer than ten. The chain recombines TRBV27 with TRBJ2-2, with D possibly TRBD1 on 8 matching bases. The CDR3 sequence is 15 residues long. CDR1 is MNHEY and CDR2 is SMNVEV in the germline V gene (reference sequence). Trimming left V 3 bases short and J 6 bases short, with 14 bases between. The CDR3 protein is CASSFYRGGAGELFF. The CDR3 DNA sequence: TGTGCCAGCAGTTTTTACAGGGGGGGTGCCGGGGAGCTGTTTTTT.

This clone was picked up one time. The chain links TRBV5-1 to TRBJ1-6; D gene uncertain. This CDR3 spans 15 amino acids. V was cut by 6 bases and J by 10 bases, with 20 bases left in between. Germline-derived CDR1 and CDR2 are SGHRS and YFSETQ. The chain's CDR3 is CASTEHQGLQSPLHF. In DNA form, the CDR3 reads TGCGCCAGCACCGAACACCAAGGGTTACAGTCACCCCTCCACTTT.

This rearrangement joins TRBV9 to TRBJ1-6; D is ambiguous. Per germline, CDR1 SGDLS and CDR2 YYNGEE. Trimming removed 5 bases at V and 8 bases at J, with 17 bases between. CDR3 length: 15 residues. The CDR3 loop is CASRGEPPIDSPLHF. DNA of the CDR3: TGTGCCAGCAGGGGCGAGCCTCCTATCGATTCACCCCTCCACTTT.

This sequence joins TRBV6-5 and TRBJ1-4; 8 bases align to TRBD1. The germline CDR1 and CDR2 sequences are MNHEY and SVGAGI. The CDR3 runs to 14 residues. Trimming at V came to 6 bases and at J to 5 bases, leaving 5 bases not matched to a gene. CDR3 protein: CASRTQGANEKLFF. CDR3 DNA: TGTGCCAGCAGGACCCAGGGGGCAAATGAAAAACTGTTTTTT.

V usage is TRBV10-2 and J usage is TRBJ1-6; 8 bases are shared with TRBD1. The CDR3 totals 13 residues. Per the germline V gene, CDR1 is WSHSY and CDR2 is SAAADI. With 8 bases clipped from V and 7 bases from J, the junction kept 4 bases outside the gene matches. DNA of the CDR3: TGCGCCAGCTCCGGACAGGGAAATTCACCCCTCCACTTT. It encodes CASSGQGNSPLHF.

This rearrangement joins TRBV4-2 to TRBJ2-3; TRBD2 agrees at 11 bases. With 4 bases clipped from V and 1 base from J, the junction kept 4 bases outside the gene matches. CDR1 LGHNA and CDR2 YNFKEQ come from the germline V gene. The CDR3 runs 16 residues. CDR3 in DNA: TGTGCCAGCAGCCCGTCGACTAGCGGGGGCACAGATACGCAGTATTTT. Translating it yields CASSPSTSGGTDTQYF.

The chain recombines TRBV5-1 with TRBJ1-4; possible D gene TRBD1, 6 bases. Germline-derived CDR1 and CDR2 are SGHRS and YFSETQ. The V gene lost 4 bases and the J gene lost 7 bases, with 11 bases spanning the gap. CDR3 length equals 13 residues. The CDR3 protein is CASSDPTGEKLFF. In nucleotides, the CDR3 is TGCGCCAGCAGCGATCCGACAGGTGAAAAACTGTTTTTT.

V usage is TRBV7-3 and J usage is TRBJ2-2, with 7 bases identical to TRBD1. Germline V lookup: CDR1 SGHTA, CDR2 FQGTGA. Trimming at V came to 5 bases and at J to 2 bases, leaving 14 bases not matched to a gene. The CDR3 runs 18 residues. The chain's CDR3 is CASSQSVITGVNTGELFF. CDR3 sequence (DNA): TGTGCCAGCAGCCAATCCGTCATAACAGGGGTTAACACCGGGGAGCTGTTTTTT.

The V gene is TRBV6-6, the J gene TRBJ2-7; no reliable D call. Germline-derived CDR1 and CDR2 are MNHNY and SVGAGI (reference sequence). The CDR3 totals 12 residues. The V end lost 11 bases, the J end lost 5 bases, and 16 bases lay between the germline ends. CDR3 protein: CASRSDFDEQYV. The CDR3 coding sequence is TGTGCCTCCCGTAGTGATTTCGACGAGCAGTACGTC.

The chain recombines TRBV30 with TRBJ1-4; D ambiguous. CDR3 size: 14 residues. Trimming took 3 bases from V and 7 from J, leaving 15 bases between them. CDR1 and CDR2 (germline): GTSNPN, SVGIG (reference sequence). The CDR3 DNA is TGTGCCTGGAGAAAGGACCTAACTGGTGAAAAACTGTTTTTT. This sequence encodes CAWRKDLTGEKLFF.

The chain employs TRBV19 and TRBJ2-7, with D possibly called TRBD1 or TRBD2 (6 bases each). The germline V and J ends were trimmed by 5 bases and 1 base, with 15 bases remaining between them. Germline-derived CDR1 and CDR2 are LNHDA and SQIVND (reference sequence). This CDR3 region has 15 residues. The CDR3 region is CASSRTGAESYEQYV. The DNA of the CDR3 is TGTGCCAGTAGTCGAACGGGGGCAGAGTCCTACGAGCAGTACGTC.

V and J are TRBV5-1 and TRBJ2-7; weak D call: TRBD1 (6 bases). Per the germline V gene, CDR1 is SGHRS and CDR2 is YFSETQ. The V end was cut by 0 bases, the J end by 7 bases, with 11 bases between. The length of the CDR3 is 13 residues. The CDR3 spells CASSLAVDREQYF. The CDR3 DNA reads as TGCGCCAGCAGCTTGGCAGTAGACAGGGAGCAGTACTTC.

The V gene is TRBV7-3, the J gene TRBJ2-2, with D perhaps given as TRBD1 or TRBD2 (6 bases each). The V gene lost 4 bases and the J gene lost 4 bases, with 10 bases spanning the gap. Germline V CDR1 and CDR2: SGHTA, FQGTGA. This CDR3 has 14 residues. CDR3 nucleotides: TGTGCCAGCAGCTGGAGGGGGGCCACCGGGGAGCTGTTTTTT. This translates into CASSWRGATGELFF. Full variable domain (rest looked up from reference TRBV7-3 and TRBJ2-2): GAGVSQTPSNKVTEKGKYVELRCDPISGHTALYWYRQSLGQGPEFLIYFQGTGAADDSGLPNDRFFAVRPEGSVSTLKIQRTERGDSAVYLCASSWRGATGELFFGEGSRLTVL.

The chain carries TRBV6-5 and TRBJ2-3; possible D gene TRBD1, 6 bases. CDR3 length: 13 amino acids. Per germline, CDR1 MNHEY and CDR2 SVGAGI. V was trimmed by 6 bases and J by 4 bases, leaving 11 bases between them. CDR3 protein: CASRQTGADTQYF. In DNA, the CDR3 is TGTGCCAGCAGACAGACAGGCGCAGATACGCAGTATTTT.

The chain has TRBV10-3 and TRBJ1-2; 10 bases line up with TRBD1. The CDR3 covers 16 residues. V shed 2 bases and J 3 bases; nucleotides not matched to a gene: 6. Germline CDR1 reads ENHRY; CDR2 reads SYGVKD. CDR3 coding DNA: TGTGCCATCAGTGAGCGCGGTGGGACAGGGGACTATGGCTACACCTTC. Its protein is CAISERGGTGDYGYTF.

J is TRBJ2-7 and V is TRBV19; no clear D gene. V lost 6 bases and J 0 bases, leaving 6 bases between the germline ends. Germline lookup yields CDR1 LNHDA and CDR2 SQIVND (reference sequence). The CDR3 spans 12 residues. CDR3 region: CASSESSYEQYF. In DNA, the CDR3 is TGTGCCAGTAGCGAAAGCTCCTACGAGCAGTACTTC.

J is TRBJ1-4 and V is TRBV29-1; D remains unclear. The CDR3 totals 13 residues. Per germline, CDR1 SQVTM and CDR2 ANQGSEA. The V end lost 4 bases, the J end lost 0 bases, and 6 bases lay between the germline ends. CDR3 residues: CSVGEATNEKLFF. The CDR3 DNA is TGCAGCGTTGGGGAGGCAACTAATGAAAAACTGTTTTTT.

V and J are TRBV19 and TRBJ1-2, with D unclear. Germline assignment: CDR1 LNHDA and CDR2 SQIVND (reference sequence). The CDR3 covers 13 residues. V lost 7 bases and J 4 bases, leaving 13 bases between the germline ends. CDR3: CASTFSSVYGYTF. The DNA for the CDR3 is TGTGCCAGTACCTTCAGTAGTGTCTATGGCTACACCTTC.

The chain is built from TRBV21-1 and TRBJ2-5; TRBD1, the table's D call, was not compared with the DNA. TRBV21-1 counts as a pseudogene. The CDR3 covers 19 residues. The CDR3 DNA reads as TGTGCCAGCAGCAAAGAGACAGCCTCCCCGGCAGGGCTTCAAGAGACCCAGTACTTC. Translated: CASSKETASPAGLQETQYF.

The chain couples TRBV9 to TRBJ2-1; no clear D. CDR1 is SGDLS, CDR2 YYNGEE, per germline. The length of the CDR3 is 15 residues. V shed 0 bases and J shed 1 base, with 8 bases lying between them. The DNA of the CDR3 is TGTGCCAGCAGCGTAGAGCGAGTTTCCTACAATGAGCAGTTCTTC. Residues: CASSVERVSYNEQFF.

The chain links TRBV5-8 to TRBJ1-1; D uncertain. V lost 4 bases to trimming and J lost 1 base, with 11 bases between them. Germline lookup yields CDR1 SGHTS and CDR2 YDEGEE. CDR3 length: 14 residues. CDR3 amino acids: CASSLDGRNTEAFF. The DNA for the CDR3 is TGTGCCAGCAGCCTGGACGGCAGGAACACTGAAGCTTTCTTT.

This clone was counted a few times. CDR3 amino acids: CATSQGGNTEAFF. In DNA, the CDR3 is TGTGCCACCTCCCAGGGGGGAAACACTGAAGCTTTCTTT. The rearrangement joins TRBV10-3 to TRBJ1-1; 7 nucleotides align to TRBD1. The V gene end was trimmed by 10 bases and the J gene end by 2 bases; junction bases not matched to a gene: 7. Looked up from germline, CDR1 is ENHRY and CDR2 is SYGVKD. This CDR3 is built from 13 residues.

This clone was detected only once. The gene calls are TRBV5-5 and TRBJ2-5, with a possible D match to TRBD1 (6 bases). The ends were cut back, 2 bases at V and 5 bases at J, with 16 bases in the middle. CDR3 length equals 15 residues. Germline V gene lookup returns CDR1 SGHKS and CDR2 YYEKEE (reference sequence). The CDR3 region has the DNA TGTGCCAGCAGCTTCGGGGCTCAAAGGGGGGAGACCCAGTACTTC. Amino acid sequence: CASSFGAQRGETQYF.

This rearrangement joins TRBV19 to TRBJ2-1; 8 nucleotides align to TRBD2. J was trimmed by 2 bases and V by 4 bases; bases with no gene match: 7. CDR1 is LNHDA and CDR2 is SQIVND in the germline V gene (reference sequence). There are 16 residues in the CDR3. The CDR3 nucleotides are TGTGCCAGTAGTAATTTCGGCGGGGGGCCCTACAATGAGCAGTTCTTC. Translating it yields CASSNFGGGPYNEQFF.